This paragraph covers one T cell receptor beta chain sequence. This clonotype came up many times. Its antigen remains unidentified. Base qualities are not provided; no much larger clone lies one nucleotide away. The data stem from a study of T cell repertoires in cytomegalovirus infection (dated by TCRdb to between 2018 and 2020). Background on the whole study: Donor HLA type was relevant to the analysis, as public TCR beta signatures indicated carriage of CMV infection together with the matching HLA type.

Clipping removes 4 bases from V and 0 bases from J, with 3 as the unmatched junction base count. In the germline V gene, CDR1 corresponds to SGHAT and CDR2 to FQNNGV. Including the terminal cysteine and phenylalanine, the CDR3 comprises 14 residues. CDR3 DNA only is kept here, 42 bases in frame from base 1. Summary of the overall study and its limitations: The ex vivo response was dominated by HLA-C-restricted CMV-specific TCR beta clonotypes, which also provided the single most frequent clonotype in two of eight donors. In both this cohort and an independent cohort of more than 350 donors, the cumulative frequency of public TCR beta family members distinguished carriers of CMV infection plus the relevant HLA type.

Sequenced using an Illumina HiSeq 1500. Starting from the raw public reads, TCRdb applied fastp trimming at Q25, assembled clones with MiXCR and retained in-frame beta chains. Rows with a matching CDR3 protein are joined into one entry that keeps the most common DNA and genes. This sample holds over 300,000 distinct CDR3 sequences; 8% to 10% were observed only once. About 4.5% of the sample goes to the ten largest clones. Sequencing input: PBMCs. This receptor chain uses TRBV11-2 and TRBJ2-7, with 7 middle bases fitting TRBD1. This sequence was found in a human donor in good health (CMV status not recorded). Some clones in this sample may be carry-over from other donors' samples. The CDR3 sequence is CASSSGTASYEQYF. The DNA is TGTGCCAGCAGCTCCGGGACAGCCTCCTACGAGCAGTACTTC.